The clone carrying this T cell receptor beta chain was counted a few times. Its antigen is undetermined. The data were taken from a study of T-cell reconstitution after alpha-beta-depleted transplantation in children. Study-level findings and limits: There were some patients whose high TCRbeta diversity at day 60 came from surviving recipient T cells and thymic progenitors.

CDR1 and CDR2 from the germline V gene are ENHRY and SYGVKD. CDR3 length equals 13 residues. V was shortened by 4 bases and J by 2 bases, with 8 bases between the two germline ends. Using unique molecular identifiers, the investigators prepared the TCRbeta library. MiXCR was run by TCRdb on the PCR reads, yielding one entry per CDR3 protein. The table has fewer than 400,000 distinct CDR3 sequences, approximately 20% seen once; the top ten hold about 10%. The source material was PBMCs, mostly from graft donor cells, sampled 180 days after TCRalphabeta/CD19-depleted stem cell transplant. The sequence was collected from a male patient between 5 and 17 years old who had a stem cell transplant for acute lymphoblastic leukemia, so the T cells may come from the graft donor. The chain has TRBV10-3 and TRBJ2-5, with D unresolved. CDR3 sequence: CAISVRSQETQYF. The CDR3 nucleotides read TGTGCCATCAGTGTAAGGTCGCAAGAGACCCAGTACTTC.